The 9 T cell receptor beta chains in this list originate from one sample, sequenced in a study of T cells in Graves' hyperthyroidism and ophthalmopathy. RNA transcripts gave rise to amplified TCR beta CDR3 regions. The HTBI set primed first-round TCR CDR3 RT-PCR. One entry per CDR3 protein results from TCRdb running MiXCR on the multiplex PCR reads. The data contain approximately 420,000 distinct CDR3 sequences, roughly 13% of them singletons. Sequencing used blood. Source of these receptors: a young woman with Graves' hyperthyroidism.

Concerning this clonotype: This may be a read error, as it is one base from a much larger clone. This chain joins TRBV3-1 and TRBJ2-3, with 8 bases lining up with TRBD1. The J segment lost 8 bases and the V segment lost 4 bases, leaving 11 bases of the junction unmatched. The CDR3 runs 15 residues. Germline lookup yields CDR1 LGHDT and CDR2 YNNKEL (reference sequence). This CDR3 is CASSRGRTGRGTQYF. As DNA, the CDR3 is TGTGCCAGCAGCCGAGGAAGGACAGGGCGCGGTACGCAGTATTTT.

This clonotype appeared many times. The genes are TRBV4-1 and TRBJ2-3, with 14 positions matching TRBD2. Germline loops: CDR1 MGHRA, CDR2 YSYEKL. The J segment lost 1 base and the V segment lost 4 bases, leaving 1 base of the junction unmatched. This CDR3 has 16 residues. The CDR3 loop is CASSPGLAGGTDTQYF. DNA of the CDR3: TGCGCCAGCAGCCCGGGACTAGCGGGAGGCACAGATACGCAGTATTTT.

This clonotype was detected only a few times. The chain couples TRBV9 to TRBJ2-1; D might be TRBD2 (5 bases). CDR3 length: 13 amino acids. Trimming removed 2 bases at V and 4 bases at J, with 7 bases between. Germline assignment: CDR1 SGDLS and CDR2 YYNGEE. The CDR3 loop is CASSVDLYNEQFF. The CDR3 DNA reads TGTGCCAGCAGCGTGGACTTGTACAATGAGCAGTTCTTC.

This clonotype has ten or more counts. The chain joins TRBV3-1 to TRBJ2-2; tentative D call: TRBD1 (6 bases). Deletions cut 1 base from V and 7 bases from J, with 10 bases between. The CDR3 extends over 14 amino acids. Per the germline V gene, CDR1 is LGHDT and CDR2 is YNNKEL (reference sequence). DNA for the CDR3: TGTGCCAGCAGCCAAGGCAGGGGCAGCGGGGAGCTGTTTTTT. Its protein is CASSQGRGSGELFF. The variable domain in full, completed from reference TRBV3-1 and TRBJ2-2, reads DTAVSQTPKYLVTQMGNDKSIKCEQNLGHDTMYWYKQDSKKFLKIMFSYNNKELIINETVPNRFSPKSPDKAHLNLHINSLELGDSAVYFCASSQGRGSGELFFGEGSRLTVL.

This clonotype was seen ten or more times. This rearrangement joins TRBV5-1 to TRBJ2-5, with D hard to call. V was shortened by 5 bases and J by 1 base, with 9 bases between the two germline ends. The CDR3 consists of 13 residues. The germline V gene encodes CDR1 SGHRS and CDR2 YFSETQ. As DNA, the CDR3 is TGCGCCAGCAGACACGAGATCCAAGAGACCCAGTACTTC. This codes for CASRHEIQETQYF.

The chain recombines TRBV6-2 or TRBV6-3 with TRBJ1-5; D gene ambiguous. The CDR3 is 18 residues long. The germline gives CDR1 MNHEY, CDR2 SVGEGT. The V gene lost 5 bases and the J gene lost 0 bases, with 20 bases spanning the gap. The CDR3 loop is CASSLGATAGYSNQPQHF. CDR3 nucleotides: TGTGCCAGCAGTCTTGGAGCGACGGCGGGGTATAGCAATCAGCCCCAGCATTTT.

This clonotype was observed at least ten times. This rearrangement joins TRBV6-1 to TRBJ2-7; 9 nucleotides line up with TRBD2. The J segment lost 3 bases and the V segment lost 1 base, leaving 13 bases of the junction unmatched. Germline V gene data show CDR1 as MNHNS and CDR2 as SASEGT. The CDR3 runs to 18 residues. CDR3 sequence reads: CASSEVGVEAGGRYEQYF. In DNA form, the CDR3 reads TGTGCCAGCAGTGAAGTCGGCGTCGAAGCGGGAGGCCGCTACGAGCAGTACTTC.

This clonotype was picked up many times. V and J are TRBV5-1 and TRBJ1-1; D unclear. V lost 0 bases and J 4 bases, leaving 10 bases between the germline ends. Germline assignment: CDR1 SGHRS and CDR2 YFSETQ. There are 14 residues in the CDR3. CDR3 amino acids: CASSLEVAGTEAFF. DNA of the CDR3: TGCGCCAGCAGCTTGGAAGTCGCGGGCACTGAAGCTTTCTTT.

The J gene is TRBJ2-7, the V gene TRBV10-3; unclear D gene. Germline CDR1 reads ENHRY; CDR2 reads SYGVKD. V was trimmed by 5 bases and J by 1 base, leaving 3 bases between them. This CDR3 comprises 11 residues. The chain's CDR3 is CAISSSYEQYF. The CDR3 coding sequence is TGTGCCATCAGTAGTTCCTACGAGCAGTACTTC.